The 26 T cell receptor beta chains below were found in one sample sequenced in a study of cytomegalovirus exposure and HLA in healthy donors. PCR used 60 Vbeta primers and 13 Jbeta primers. Produced via immunoSEQ multiplex PCR; TCRdb's table is partial and in-frame only. The sample has approximately 92,000 clones, approximately 84% seen once. Specimen: PBMCs. These receptors came from a girl aged 2 to 10 in good health and CMV-seropositive.

The chain uses TRBV6-1 and TRBJ1-1; the D is unclear. The germline V gene encodes CDR1 MNHNS and CDR2 SASEGT. This CDR3 is built from 12 residues. Trimming took off 6 bases at V and 6 bases at J, with 11 bases between the two ends. In nucleotides, the CDR3 is TGTGCCAGCAGGAATAGCGTATCTGAAGCTTTCTTT. As protein: CASRNSVSEAFF.

The V and J genes are TRBV5-6 and TRBJ1-5; D is ambiguous. The CDR3 is made up of 14 amino acids. Trimming pared 0 bases from V and 4 bases from J, leaving 8 bases between. CDR1 SGHDT and CDR2 YYEEEE come from the germline V gene. The CDR3 DNA follows: TGTGCCAGCAGCTTGGACGGGTCGAATCAGCCCCAGCATTTT. Encoded protein: CASSLDGSNQPQHF.

J is TRBJ1-2 and V is TRBV4-1; 8 positions agree with TRBD1. The CDR3 is 18 amino acids. Germline CDR1 and CDR2: MGHRA and YSYEKL. After removal of 4 bases from V and 3 bases from J, the junction contained 16 bases not matched to a gene. The CDR3, as DNA: TGCGCCAGCAGCCTTGTATCACAGGGGGGTAAGAGGTACTATGGCTACACCTTC. Its translation is CASSLVSQGGKRYYGYTF.

The genes are TRBV27 and TRBJ1-1; the match to TRBD1 covers 11 bases. Germline assignment: CDR1 MNHEY and CDR2 SMNVEV (reference sequence). With V trimmed by 4 bases and J by 4 bases, 5 bases remained unmatched. There are 15 residues in the CDR3. CDR3 sequence reads: CASSSGTGGGTEAFF. In nucleotides, the CDR3 is TGTGCCAGCAGTTCCGGGACAGGGGGAGGCACTGAAGCTTTCTTT.

This clone came up once. The chain recombines TRBV29-1 with TRBJ1-3, with TRBD1 as a possible D gene (5 bases). CDR1 and CDR2 from the germline V gene are SQVTM and ANQGSEA. The germline V and J ends were trimmed by 0 bases and 9 bases, with 15 bases remaining between them. The CDR3 spans 14 residues. As DNA, the CDR3 is TGCAGCGTTGAAGATTGGGTTTCGGGGGGCACCATATATTTT. Amino acids: CSVEDWVSGGTIYF.

V gene TRBV9 combines with J gene TRBJ1-2; D possibly corresponds to TRBD1 (6 bases). V lost 3 bases and J lost 4, with 22 bases in between. From germline, CDR1 is SGDLS and CDR2 YYNGEE. The CDR3 length is 17 residues. The chain's CDR3 is CASSGTGSGGLRYGYTF. The CDR3 DNA sequence: TGTGCCAGCAGCGGAACAGGGTCGGGCGGTCTCCGCTATGGCTACACCTTC.

The chain has TRBV29-1 and TRBJ2-7; TRBD2 agrees at 7 bases. This CDR3 has 13 residues. Germline values: CDR1 SQVTM, CDR2 ANQGSEA. V lost 4 bases to trimming and J lost 4 bases; unmatched junction nucleotides: 7. The CDR3 reads CSVVERTRYEQYF. The DNA of the CDR3 is TGCAGCGTTGTTGAAAGGACTAGATACGAGCAGTACTTC.

This clone occurred a few times. The chain recombines TRBV5-6 with TRBJ2-7; perhaps TRBD1 as D (6 bases). Trimming stripped 5 bases from V and 0 bases from J, with 18 bases between. The germline CDR1 and CDR2 sequences are SGHDT and YYEEEE. The CDR3 has 16 residues. CDR3 in amino acids: CASRIVGQQSSYEQYF. In DNA form, the CDR3 reads TGTGCCAGCAGAATCGTTGGACAGCAGAGCTCCTACGAGCAGTACTTC.

The chain recombines TRBV30 with TRBJ1-2; no reliable D call. In germline, CDR1 is GTSNPN, CDR2 SVGIG (reference sequence). The germline V and J ends were trimmed by 2 bases and 8 bases, with 9 bases remaining between them. The CDR3 runs to 11 residues. The CDR3 protein is CAWSSLRGYTF. CDR3 coding DNA: TGTGCCTGGAGTAGCCTGAGGGGCTACACCTTC.

This chain joins TRBV5-1 and TRBJ1-3, with 8 bases aligning to TRBD1. CDR1 and CDR2 (germline): SGHRS, YFSETQ. The CDR3 consists of 15 residues. The J segment lost 4 bases and the V segment lost 4 bases, leaving 7 bases of the junction unmatched. This CDR3 reads CASSIGTGGGNTIYF. DNA of the CDR3: TGCGCCAGCAGCATAGGGACAGGCGGCGGAAACACCATATATTTT.

In its sample, this clone was seen a few times. The chain recombines TRBV7-2 with TRBJ1-1, with D uncertain. The CDR3 sequence is 11 residues long. Trimming left V 0 bases short and J 11 bases short, with 7 bases between. The germline V gene has CDR1 SGHTA and CDR2 FQGNSA. The CDR3, as DNA: TGTGCCAGCAGCTTAGCCCGAGGGGCTTTCTTT. As protein: CASSLARGAFF.

The rearrangement uses TRBV6-4 and TRBJ1-1; 10 bases agree with TRBD1. This CDR3 is built from 16 residues. The V gene's germline CDR1 is MRHNA and CDR2 SNTAGT. V gave up 1 base and J gave up 5 bases; unmatched junction bases: 7. The DNA of the CDR3 is TGTGCCAGCAGTGACTTTTCCGACAGGGGGCGTACTGAAGCTTTCTTT. This gives the protein CASSDFSDRGRTEAFF.

Notes on this clone: The junction shows a germline mismatch at one end, possibly a read error. The gene calls are TRBV30 and TRBJ1-3, with TRBD1 matching over 7 bases. This CDR3 has 11 residues. Germline lookup yields CDR1 GTSNPN and CDR2 SVGIG (reference sequence). CDR3: CAWSVRDSVNF. CDR3 in DNA: TGTGCCTGGAGTGTACGGGACAGTGTGAATTTT.

This sequence joins TRBV7-9 and TRBJ2-3; TRBD2 might be the D (6 bases). The V and J ends lost 0 bases and 4 bases respectively, with 8 bases between them. The germline V gene encodes CDR1 SEHNR and CDR2 FQNEAQ (reference sequence). The CDR3 loop spans 14 amino acids. The CDR3 DNA reads as TGTGCCAGCAGCTTAGCGGGAGGCGCAGATACGCAGTATTTT. As protein: CASSLAGGADTQYF.

This clone was picked up one time. The rearrangement joins TRBV28 to TRBJ1-1, with D possibly being TRBD1 (5 bases). From germline, CDR1 is MDHEN and CDR2 SYDVKM. The V end lost 6 bases, the J end lost 1 base, and 12 bases lay between the germline ends. The CDR3 runs to 14 residues. The CDR3 region is CASRRAQGNTEAFF. Here the CDR3 DNA reads TGTGCCAGCAGACGCGCCCAGGGGAACACTGAAGCTTTCTTT.

This clone was seen a single time. V is TRBV5-1 and J is TRBJ2-7, with TRBD2 matching 7 bases. The V gene's germline CDR1 is SGHRS and CDR2 YFSETQ. The ends lost 3 bases at V and 7 bases at J; junction bases unmatched: 16. This CDR3 is 16 amino acids long. For the CDR3, the DNA is TGCGCCAGCAGCTCTCCGGGGAGGGTGACGAGTCAAGAGCAGTACTTC. Translated: CASSSPGRVTSQEQYF.

This chain uses TRBV6-5 with TRBJ2-3; 10 bases are shared with TRBD2. The V segment lost 4 bases and the J segment 1 base; nucleotides outside the gene matches: 5. This CDR3 is built from 16 residues. CDR1 and CDR2 from the germline V gene are MNHEY and SVGAGI. CDR3 DNA: TGTGCCAGCAGTTGGCGAGCGGGAGGGCGCACAGATACGCAGTATTTT. This sequence encodes CASSWRAGGRTDTQYF.

The chain couples TRBV7-6 to TRBJ2-1, with D possibly TRBD2 on 6 matching bases. This CDR3 spans 13 amino acids. V gave up 5 bases and J gave up 6 bases, with 11 bases separating them. Germline V gene sequence: CDR1 SGHVS, CDR2 FNYEAQ. CDR3 nucleotide sequence: TGTGCCAGCAGCCAACGGGGGAGCAATGAGCAGTTCTTC. Its protein product is CASSQRGSNEQFF.

This clone occurred a few times. This chain links TRBV6-4 with TRBJ2-3; 8 bases are shared with TRBD2. This CDR3 contains 15 residues. V shed 3 bases and J 1 base; nucleotides not matched to a gene: 3. Germline CDR1 and CDR2: MRHNA and SNTAGT. The CDR3 DNA reads TGTGCCAGCAGTGAGGGAGCGGGAGGCACAGATACGCAGTATTTT. Translating it yields CASSEGAGGTDTQYF.

The DNA of the CDR3 is TGTGCCAGCAGACCCACGGGGGACACCGGGGAGCTGTTTTTT. This gives the protein CASRPTGDTGELFF. The V gene is TRBV6-5, the J gene TRBJ2-2, with D perhaps TRBD2 (6 bases). Trimming removed 6 bases from V and 3 bases from J, with 11 bases in between. The CDR3 is made up of 14 amino acids. Looked up from germline, CDR1 is MNHEY and CDR2 is SVGAGI.

The chain has TRBV6-9 and TRBJ2-7; TRBD2 might be the D (7 bases). Trimming stripped 7 bases from V and 5 bases from J, with 18 bases between. The CDR3 extends over 14 amino acids. Germline-derived CDR1 and CDR2 are MNHGY and SVAAGI. CDR3 in DNA: TGTGCCAGCATCAAAGGGGGGGAAACTCACGAGCAGTACTTC. It translates to CASIKGGETHEQYF.

The V gene is TRBV7-2, the J gene TRBJ2-1, with TRBD1 as a possible D gene (6 bases). The length of the CDR3 is 15 residues. V dropped 1 base and J dropped 9 bases, with 16 bases sitting between them. The V gene's germline CDR1 is SGHTA and CDR2 FQGNSA. The CDR3 region is CASSLVGTQDGEQFF. For the CDR3, the DNA is TGTGCCAGCAGCTTAGTTGGGACACAGGACGGTGAGCAGTTCTTC.

V gene TRBV4-1 combines with J gene TRBJ1-5; 7 bases map to TRBD1. V was clipped by 1 base and J by 4 bases; unmatched bases: 4. The length of the CDR3 is 15 residues. Germline CDR1 is MGHRA and CDR2 is YSYEKL. CDR3 sequence reads: CASSQGTGVNQPQHF. Written as DNA, the CDR3 is TGCGCCAGCAGCCAAGGGACAGGAGTGAATCAGCCCCAGCATTTT.

V gene TRBV14 combines with J gene TRBJ2-2; 8 nucleotides line up with TRBD1. Germline V gene data show CDR1 as SGHDN and CDR2 as FVKESK. The length of the CDR3 is 14 residues. Trimming took 5 bases from V and 6 from J; bases not matched to a gene: 5. As DNA, the CDR3 is TGTGCCAGCAGCAAACTACAGGGGGCCGGGGAGCTGTTTTTT. It encodes CASSKLQGAGELFF.

The table lists this clone with a few counts. For the CDR3, the DNA is TGTGCCAGCAGGGAGGGGACAGACTTTAACTATGGCTACACCTTC. Protein: CASREGTDFNYGYTF. V is TRBV2 and J is TRBJ1-2, with 7 nucleotides matching TRBD1. This CDR3 region has 15 residues. The V gene's germline CDR1 is SNHLY and CDR2 FYNNEI. V shed 6 bases and J 1 base; nucleotides not matched to a gene: 8.

Written as DNA, the CDR3 is TGTGCCAGCAGACGGACAGGTACGGGCACAGATACGCAGTATTTT. It specifies CASRRTGTGTDTQYF. The rearrangement uses TRBV27 and TRBJ2-3; 7 bases match TRBD1. Germline V gives CDR1 MNHEY, CDR2 SMNVEV (reference sequence). The CDR3 extends over 15 amino acids. Trimming at V came to 6 bases and at J to 1 base, leaving 7 bases not matched to a gene.